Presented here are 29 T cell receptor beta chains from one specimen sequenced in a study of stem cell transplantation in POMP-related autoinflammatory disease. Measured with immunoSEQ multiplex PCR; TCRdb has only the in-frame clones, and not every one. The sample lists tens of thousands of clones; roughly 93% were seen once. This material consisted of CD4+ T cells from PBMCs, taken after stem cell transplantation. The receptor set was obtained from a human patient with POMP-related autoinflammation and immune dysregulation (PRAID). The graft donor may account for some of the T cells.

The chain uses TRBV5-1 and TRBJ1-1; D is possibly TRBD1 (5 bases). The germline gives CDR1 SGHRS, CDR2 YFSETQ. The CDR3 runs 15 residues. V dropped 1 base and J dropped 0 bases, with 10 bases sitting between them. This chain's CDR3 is CASSLYRGMNTEAFF. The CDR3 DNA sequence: TGCGCCAGCAGCTTGTATAGGGGAATGAACACTGAAGCTTTCTTT.

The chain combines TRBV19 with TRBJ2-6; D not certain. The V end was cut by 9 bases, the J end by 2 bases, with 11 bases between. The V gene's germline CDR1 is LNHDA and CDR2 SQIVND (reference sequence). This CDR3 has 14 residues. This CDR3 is CASSSAAGANVLTF. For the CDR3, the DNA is TGTGCCAGCTCTTCAGCCGCTGGGGCCAACGTCCTGACTTTC.

The CDR3 spells CASSLGLTWDTTDTQYF. The CDR3 region has the DNA TGTGCCAGCAGTTTAGGACTTACCTGGGACACCACAGATACGCAGTATTTT. The rearrangement links TRBV28 to TRBJ2-3, with D tentatively TRBD1 (6 bases). CDR1 is MDHEN and CDR2 is SYDVKM in the germline V gene. V shed 2 bases and J shed 2 bases, with 17 bases lying between them. The CDR3 has 17 amino acids.

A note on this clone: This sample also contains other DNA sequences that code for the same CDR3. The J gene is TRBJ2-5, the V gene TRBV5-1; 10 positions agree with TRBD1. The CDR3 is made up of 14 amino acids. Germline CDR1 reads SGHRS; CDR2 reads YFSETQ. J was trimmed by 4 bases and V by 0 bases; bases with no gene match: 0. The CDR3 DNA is TGCGCCAGCAGCTTGGGACAGGGGGCAGAGACCCAGTACTTC. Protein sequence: CASSLGQGAETQYF.

In nucleotides, the CDR3 is TGTGCCACCAGCAGAGAGGGCCAGGGGGCGGATGGCTACACCTTC. It yields the protein CATSREGQGADGYTF. The chain has TRBV15 and TRBJ1-2; the match to TRBD1 covers 8 bases. Germline CDR1 LNHNV, CDR2 YYDKDF (reference sequence). The CDR3 totals 15 residues. Trimming removed 0 bases from V and 6 bases from J; junction bases left unmatched: 6.

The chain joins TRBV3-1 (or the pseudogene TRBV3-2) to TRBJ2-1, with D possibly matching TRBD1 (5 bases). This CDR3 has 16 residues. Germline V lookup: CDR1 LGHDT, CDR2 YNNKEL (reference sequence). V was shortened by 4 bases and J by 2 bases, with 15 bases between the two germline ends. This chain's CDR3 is CASSPQIGHPYNEQFF. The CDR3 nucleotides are TGTGCCAGCAGCCCGCAGATAGGACATCCCTACAATGAGCAGTTCTTC.

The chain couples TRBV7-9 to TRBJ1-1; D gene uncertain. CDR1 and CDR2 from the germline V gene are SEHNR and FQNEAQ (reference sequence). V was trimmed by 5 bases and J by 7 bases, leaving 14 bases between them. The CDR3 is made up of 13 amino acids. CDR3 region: CASSPGGLHEAFF. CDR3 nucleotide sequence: TGTGCCAGCAGCCCAGGCGGTCTCCATGAAGCTTTCTTT.

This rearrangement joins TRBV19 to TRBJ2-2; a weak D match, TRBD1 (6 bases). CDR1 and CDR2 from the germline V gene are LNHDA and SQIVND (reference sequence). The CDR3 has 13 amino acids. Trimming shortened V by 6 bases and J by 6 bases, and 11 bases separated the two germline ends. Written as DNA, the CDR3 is TGTGCCAGTAGGATACAGGGCTCCGGGGAGCTGTTTTTT. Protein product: CASRIQGSGELFF.

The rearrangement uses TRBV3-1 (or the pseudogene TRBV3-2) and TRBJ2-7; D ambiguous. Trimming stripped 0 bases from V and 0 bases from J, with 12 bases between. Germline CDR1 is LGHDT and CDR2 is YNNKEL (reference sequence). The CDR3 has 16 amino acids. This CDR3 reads CASSQDSRPPSYEQYF. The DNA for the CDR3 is TGTGCCAGCAGCCAAGATAGTAGGCCACCCTCCTACGAGCAGTACTTC.

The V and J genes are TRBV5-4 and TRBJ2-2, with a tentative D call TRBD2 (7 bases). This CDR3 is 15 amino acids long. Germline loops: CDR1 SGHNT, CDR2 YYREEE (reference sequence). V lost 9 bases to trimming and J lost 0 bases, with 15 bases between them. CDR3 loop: CATHPGGANTGELFF. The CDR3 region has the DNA TGTGCCACCCATCCGGGGGGCGCGAACACCGGGGAGCTGTTTTTT.

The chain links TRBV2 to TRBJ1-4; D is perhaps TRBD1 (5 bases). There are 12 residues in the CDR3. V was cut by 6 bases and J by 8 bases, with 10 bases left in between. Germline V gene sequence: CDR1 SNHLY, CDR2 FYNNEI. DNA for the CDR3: TGTGCCAGCAGCCTGGGGCGGGAAAAACTGTTTTTT. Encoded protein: CASSLGREKLFF.

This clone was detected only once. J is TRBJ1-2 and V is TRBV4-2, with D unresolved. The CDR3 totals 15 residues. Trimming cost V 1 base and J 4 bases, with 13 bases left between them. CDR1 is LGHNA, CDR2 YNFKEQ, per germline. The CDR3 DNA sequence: TGTGCCAGCAGCCAAGTCGAGTCCCCGTCCTATGGCTACACCTTC. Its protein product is CASSQVESPSYGYTF.

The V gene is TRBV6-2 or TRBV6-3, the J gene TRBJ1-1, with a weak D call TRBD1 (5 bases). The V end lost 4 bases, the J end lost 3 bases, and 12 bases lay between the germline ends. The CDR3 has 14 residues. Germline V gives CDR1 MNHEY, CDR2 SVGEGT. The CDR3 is CASSLTGRDTEAFF. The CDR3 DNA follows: TGTGCCAGCAGTTTAACAGGACGGGACACTGAAGCTTTCTTT.

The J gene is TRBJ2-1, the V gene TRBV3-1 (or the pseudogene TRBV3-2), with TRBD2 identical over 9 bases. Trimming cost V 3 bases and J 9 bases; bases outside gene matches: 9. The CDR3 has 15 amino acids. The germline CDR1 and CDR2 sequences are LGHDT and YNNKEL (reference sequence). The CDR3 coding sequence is TGTGCCAGCAGCCAGTTTAGCGGGAGCTCTGGTGAGCAGTTCTTC. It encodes CASSQFSGSSGEQFF.

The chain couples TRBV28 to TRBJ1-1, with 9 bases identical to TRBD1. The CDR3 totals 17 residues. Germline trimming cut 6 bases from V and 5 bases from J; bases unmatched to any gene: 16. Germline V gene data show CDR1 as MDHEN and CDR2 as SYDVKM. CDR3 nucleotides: TGTGCCAGCAGGGAAAGGTATTGGGACAGGGAATGGACTGAAGCTTTCTTT. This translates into CASRERYWDREWTEAFF.

The CDR3 DNA sequence: TGTGCCAGCGGGACAGACTATAATTCACCCCTCCACTTT. Protein: CASGTDYNSPLHF. J is TRBJ1-6 and V is TRBV12-3 or TRBV12-4; 7 bases fit TRBD1. The CDR3 spans 13 residues. V trimming: 8 bases; J trimming: 3 bases; junction bases outside the gene matches: 1.

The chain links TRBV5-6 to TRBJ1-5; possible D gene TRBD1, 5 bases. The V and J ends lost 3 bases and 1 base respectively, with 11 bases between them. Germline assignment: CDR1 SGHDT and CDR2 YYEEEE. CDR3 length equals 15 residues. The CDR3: CASSSGDGSNQPQHF. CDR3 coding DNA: TGTGCCAGCAGCTCGGGGGACGGAAGCAATCAGCCCCAGCATTTT.

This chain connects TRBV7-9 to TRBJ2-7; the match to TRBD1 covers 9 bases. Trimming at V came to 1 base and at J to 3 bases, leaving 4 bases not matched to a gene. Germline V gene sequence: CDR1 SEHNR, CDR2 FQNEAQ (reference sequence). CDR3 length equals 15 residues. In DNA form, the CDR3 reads TGTGCCAGCAGCTTAGAGCGGGACAGGGACTACGAGCAGTACTTC. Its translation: CASSLERDRDYEQYF.

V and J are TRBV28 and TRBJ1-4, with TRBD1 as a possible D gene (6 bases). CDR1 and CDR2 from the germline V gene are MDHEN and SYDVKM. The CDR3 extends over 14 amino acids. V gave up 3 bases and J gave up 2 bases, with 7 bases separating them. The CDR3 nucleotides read TGTGCCAGCAGTTTCGGGGGCACTAATGAAAAACTGTTTTTT. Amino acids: CASSFGGTNEKLFF.

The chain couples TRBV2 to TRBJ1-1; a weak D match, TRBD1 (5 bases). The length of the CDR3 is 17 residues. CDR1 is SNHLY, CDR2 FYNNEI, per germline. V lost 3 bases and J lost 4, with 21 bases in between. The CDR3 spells CASSDGAGIERSTEAFF. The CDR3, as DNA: TGTGCCAGCAGTGATGGGGCAGGGATCGAGCGGAGCACTGAAGCTTTCTTT. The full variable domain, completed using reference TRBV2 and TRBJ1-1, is EPEVTQTPSHQVTQMGQEVILRCVPISNHLYFYWYRQILGQKVEFLVSFYNNEISEKSEIFDDQFSVERPDGSNFTLKIRSTKLEDSAMYFCASSDGAGIERSTEAFFGQGTRLTVV.

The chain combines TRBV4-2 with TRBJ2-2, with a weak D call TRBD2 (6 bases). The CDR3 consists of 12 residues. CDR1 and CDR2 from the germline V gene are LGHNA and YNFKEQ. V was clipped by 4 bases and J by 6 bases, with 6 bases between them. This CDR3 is CASSRGAGELFF. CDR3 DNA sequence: TGTGCCAGCAGCCGGGGGGCCGGGGAGCTGTTTTTT.

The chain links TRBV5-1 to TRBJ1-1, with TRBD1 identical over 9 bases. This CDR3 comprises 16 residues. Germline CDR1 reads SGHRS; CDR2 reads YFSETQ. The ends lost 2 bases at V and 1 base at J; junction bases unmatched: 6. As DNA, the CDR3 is TGCGCCAGCAGCTTACAGGGGGCAGACGCGAACACTGAAGCTTTCTTT. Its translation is CASSLQGADANTEAFF.

This CDR3 is CASSKLGSGANVLTF. The CDR3 DNA reads TGCGCCAGCAGCAAACTAGGCTCTGGGGCCAACGTCCTGACTTTC. This sequence joins TRBV5-1 and TRBJ2-6, with D tentatively TRBD2 (5 bases). Germline V gene sequence: CDR1 SGHRS, CDR2 YFSETQ. This CDR3 has 15 amino acids. V was trimmed by 4 bases and J by 0 bases, leaving 8 bases between them.

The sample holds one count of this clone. The CDR3 DNA follows: TGTGCCTGGGCGTCCCCGACAGGGATGGTTGAAAAACTGTTTTTT. Translated, it gives CAWASPTGMVEKLFF. The genes are TRBV30 and TRBJ1-4, with 7 positions matching TRBD1. The CDR3 loop spans 15 amino acids. V gave up 5 bases and J gave up 7 bases; unmatched junction bases: 13. CDR1 and CDR2 from the germline V gene are GTSNPN and SVGIG (reference sequence).

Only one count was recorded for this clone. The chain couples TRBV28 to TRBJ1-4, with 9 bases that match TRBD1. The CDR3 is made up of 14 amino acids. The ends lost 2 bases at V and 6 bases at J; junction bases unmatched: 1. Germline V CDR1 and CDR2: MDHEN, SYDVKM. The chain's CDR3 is CASSLDRGDEKLFF. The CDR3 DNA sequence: TGTGCCAGCAGTTTAGACAGGGGGGATGAAAAACTGTTTTTT. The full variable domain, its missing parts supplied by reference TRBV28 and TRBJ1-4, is DVKVTQSSRYLVKRTGEKVFLECVQDMDHENMFWYRQDPGLGLRLIYFSYDVKMKEKGDIPEGYSVSREKKERFSLILESASTNQTSMYLCASSLDRGDEKLFFGSGTQLSVL.

Here the CDR3 DNA reads TGTGCCAGCAGTTCCCGGACAGGGTTTAATGAAAAACTGTTTTTT. Its translation: CASSSRTGFNEKLFF. The genes are TRBV28 and TRBJ1-4, with 8 bases matching TRBD1. Losses at the gene ends were 4 bases for V and 4 bases for J; bases not matched to a gene: 5. The CDR3 has 15 amino acids. Germline V gives CDR1 MDHEN, CDR2 SYDVKM.

The DNA for the CDR3 is TGTGCCAGCAGTTACCGGGGACAGGGGGCAGGGGAGACCCAGTACTTC. The encoded protein is CASSYRGQGAGETQYF. This chain uses TRBV6-5 with TRBJ2-5; 12 nucleotides line up with TRBD1. After removal of 2 bases from V and 5 bases from J, the junction contained 6 bases not matched to a gene. This CDR3 region has 16 residues. Germline V gene lookup returns CDR1 MNHEY and CDR2 SVGAGI.

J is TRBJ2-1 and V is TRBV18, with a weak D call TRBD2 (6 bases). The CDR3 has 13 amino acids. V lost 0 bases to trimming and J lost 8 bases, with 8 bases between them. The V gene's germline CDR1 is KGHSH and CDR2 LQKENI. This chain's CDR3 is CASSPPWDYEQFF. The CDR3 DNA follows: TGTGCCAGCTCACCACCCTGGGACTATGAGCAGTTCTTC.

In nucleotides, the CDR3 is TGTGCCAGCAGCTTAGACAGAAATGAAGCTTTCTTT. Encoded protein: CASSLDRNEAFF. The chain is built from TRBV11-2 and TRBJ1-1; D is unresolved. The CDR3 has 12 residues. The V gene lost 0 bases and the J gene lost 7 bases, with 6 bases spanning the gap. Germline CDR1 SGHAT, CDR2 FQNNGV.